The rows below give T cell receptor beta chains drawn from one sample of a study of vaccination effects on CD4 cells after COVID-19. Their cognate antigens are unknown. Sequenced by immunoSEQ multiplex PCR; TCRdb stores in-frame clones only, minus some. Of roughly 15,000 clones in the sample, 78% were seen once. The material sequenced was CD4+ T cells from PBMCs cultured with HCoV-NL63 spike peptides, taken after COVID-19 vaccination. The receptor source for this set is a human donor who had a prior SARS-CoV-2 infection. CDR3s include the opening cysteine and the closing phenylalanine or tryptophan. D genes are given only for firm matches. Only part of the rows carry a size: once, few, many, or a class if the clone is expanded.

- | TRBJ2-7 | TRBV7-2 | - | CASRLSGLSYEQYF | TGTGCCAGCAGACTGTCGGGGCTGTCCTACGAGCAGTACTTC
- | TRBJ2-5 | TRBV5-1 | - | CASSSQLQETQYF | TGCGCCAGCAGCTCCCAACTCCAAGAGACCCAGTACTTC
- | TRBJ2-7 | TRBV24-1 | - | CATSDQGGPYEQYF | TGTGCCACCAGTGACCAGGGGGGCCCCTACGAGCAGTACTTC
- | TRBJ2-5 | TRBV20-1 | - | CSATTQETQYF | TGCAGTGCGACTACTCAAGAGACCCAGTACTTC
- | TRBJ1-1 | TRBV9 | - | CASSVTSGNTEAFF | TGTGCCAGCAGCGTAACCTCAGGGAACACTGAAGCTTTCTTT
- | TRBJ2-2 | TRBV9 | - | CASSGGGRGATGELFF | TGTGCCAGCAGCGGGGGCGGCAGGGGGGCCACCGGGGAGCTGTTTTTT
TRBD1 | TRBJ1-6 | TRBV30 | - | CVWSVGDRGNSPLHF | TGTGTCTGGAGTGTGGGAGACAGGGGCAATTCACCCCTCCACTTT
- | TRBJ2-1 | TRBV7-9 | - | CASSLTGSSYEQFF | TGTGCCAGCAGCCTCACGGGTAGCAGCTATGAGCAGTTCTTC
TRBD2 | TRBJ2-3 | TRBV4-1 | - | CASSAGLAGVADTQYF | TGCGCCAGCAGCGCCGGACTAGCGGGAGTTGCAGATACGCAGTATTTT
- | TRBJ2-1 | TRBV7-9 | few | CASSVPRGTSSYNEQFF | TGTGCCAGCAGCGTCCCGAGGGGCACGAGCTCCTACAATGAGCAGTTCTTC
TRBD2 | TRBJ2-1 | TRBV5-4 | once | CAYGLAGGRRYNEQFF | TGTGCCTACGGACTAGCGGGAGGGAGGAGGTACAATGAGCAGTTCTTC
TRBD1 | TRBJ1-4 | TRBV5-5 | - | CASSSLDRGREKLFF | TGTGCCAGCAGCTCGCTGGACAGGGGGCGCGAAAAACTGTTTTTT
- | TRBJ2-2 | TRBV5-1 | - | CASSSTRQTGELFF | TGCGCCAGCAGCTCTACTCGGCAGACCGGGGAGCTGTTTTTT
- | TRBJ2-1 | TRBV9 | - | CASSVLASNDEQFF | TGTGCCAGCAGCGTCCTGGCTAGCAACGATGAGCAGTTCTTC
- | TRBJ1-5 | TRBV3-1/TRBV3-2 | medium-sized | CASSDRALPRTAINQPQHF | TGTGCCAGCAGCGACCGAGCACTGCCAAGGACAGCTATCAATCAGCCCCAGCATTTT
- | TRBJ2-5 | TRBV5-1 | few | CASSLDGGQETQYF | TGCGCCAGCAGCTTAGACGGGGGGCAGGAGACCCAGTACTTC
- | TRBJ1-4 | TRBV7-9 | once | CASSPHRANEKLFF | TGTGCCAGCAGCCCCCACCGAGCTAATGAAAAACTGTTTTTT
TRBD1 | TRBJ1-2 | TRBV3-1/TRBV3-2 | few | CASSQTGQGGGYTF | TGTGCCAGCAGCCAAACTGGACAGGGGGGCGGCTACACCTTC
TRBD2 | TRBJ2-5 | TRBV6-5 | - | CASIRGGAQETQYF | TGTGCCAGCATCCGCGGGGGAGCACAAGAGACCCAGTACTTC
TRBD1 | TRBJ1-2 | TRBV5-6 | few | CASSYMPGQGIGYGYTF | TGTGCCAGCAGCTACATGCCGGGACAGGGCATAGGCTATGGCTACACCTTC
TRBD2 | TRBJ2-3 | TRBV29-1 | few | CSAQGGRGADTQYF | TGCAGCGCCCAGGGAGGGCGGGGGGCAGATACGCAGTATTTT
- | TRBJ1-3 | TRBV10-2 | - | CASGWDSGNTIYF | TGCGCCAGCGGATGGGACTCTGGAAACACCATATATTTT
TRBD1 | TRBJ2-7 | TRBV5-5 | - | CASSLSWTGGLYEQYF | TGTGCCAGCAGCTTGTCCTGGACAGGGGGACTCTACGAGCAGTACTTC
- | TRBJ1-1 | TRBV5-1 | - | CASSLLGSRNTEAFF | TGCGCCAGCAGCTTGTTGGGGTCACGGAACACTGAAGCTTTCTTT
TRBD1 | TRBJ2-3 | TRBV5-1 | - | CASSGTGSTDTQYF | TGCGCCAGCAGCGGGACAGGGAGCACAGATACGCAGTATTTT
TRBD1 | TRBJ2-7 | TRBV18 | - | CASSPPSSGGAGEQYF | TGTGCCAGCTCACCCCCGAGTTCAGGGGGCGCGGGGGAGCAGTACTTC
TRBD1 | TRBJ1-2 | TRBV19 | few | CASRPGQAPRYTF | TGTGCCAGTAGACCGGGACAGGCGCCACGCTACACCTTC
TRBD1 | TRBJ2-1 | TRBV5-1 | - | CASSTRQGPNNEQFF | TGCGCCAGCAGCACCCGACAGGGGCCGAACAATGAGCAGTTCTTC
- | TRBJ1-6 | TRBV27 | - | CASKLFSGPVGSPLHF | TGTGCCAGCAAGTTATTCTCGGGACCGGTTGGGTCACCCCTCCACTTT
- | TRBJ1-2 | TRBV9 | few | CASSVDINYGYTF | TGTGCCAGCAGCGTGGACATTAACTATGGCTACACCTTC
- | TRBJ2-2 | TRBV2 | - | CASSVFMDTGELFF | TGTGCCAGCAGTGTATTCATGGACACCGGGGAGCTGTTTTTT
- | TRBJ1-1 | TRBV5-6 | - | CASSLEPPRGDTEAFF | TGTGCCAGCAGCTTGGAACCCCCAAGGGGAGACACTGAAGCTTTCTTT
- | TRBJ2-2 | TRBV9 | - | CASSVVSGELFF | TGTGCCAGCAGCGTAGTGTCTGGGGAGCTGTTTTTT
- | TRBJ1-2 | TRBV19 | few | CASSLQSPDGYTF | TGTGCCAGTAGTCTGCAGTCCCCTGATGGCTACACCTTC
TRBD2 | TRBJ2-7 | TRBV11-2 | - | CASSPLQRERSYEQYF | TGTGCCAGCAGCCCACTCCAGCGGGAGCGGTCCTACGAGCAGTACTTC
- | TRBJ1-6 | TRBV7-9 | medium-sized | CASSQRNLLSPLHF | TGTGCCAGCAGCCAAAGGAATCTTTTGAGCCCCCTCCACTTT
TRBD1 | TRBJ1-5 | TRBV5-1 | few | CASSLAGQYNQPQHF | TGCGCCAGCAGCTTGGCGGGACAGTACAATCAGCCCCAGCATTTT
- | TRBJ2-6 | TRBV5-1 | - | CASSLVAGGSGANVLTF | TGCGCCAGCAGCTTGGTTGCAGGGGGGTCCGGGGCCAACGTCCTGACTTTC
- | TRBJ1-1 | TRBV12-3/TRBV12-4 | - | CASSSARRYEAFF | TGTGCCAGCAGTTCAGCCCGACGATATGAAGCTTTCTTT
TRBD2 | TRBJ2-3 | TRBV6-5 | - | CASSLTSGSEDTQYF | TGTGCCAGCAGTCTTACTAGCGGGAGTGAGGATACGCAGTATTTT
- | TRBJ2-1 | TRBV30 | - | CAWSVPGAEQFF | TGTGCCTGGAGTGTCCCGGGAGCAGAGCAGTTCTTC
TRBD2 | TRBJ2-1 | TRBV11-3 | - | CASSSIAGGPIMQFF | TGTGCCAGCAGCTCAATAGCGGGAGGGCCGATTATGCAGTTCTTC